This TCR beta chain was captured in a study of response to subunit inactivated influenza vaccine. Overall study results and limits: Seasonal influenza vaccination, on each occasion, was suggested by the authors to recruit few new T cells.

In TCRdb, the RT-PCR reads were re-called with MiXCR into one record per CDR3 protein. The data show about half a million distinct CDR3 sequences, 11% seen once. A word on this clonotype: Its matching antigen is unknown.

Germline V lookup: CDR1 SGHVS, CDR2 FNYEAQ. Trimming took 3 bases from V and 5 from J, leaving 14 bases between them. The CDR3 has 15 residues. This receptor was identified in a man in his fifties or sixties who received an inactivated influenza vaccine. Material: PBMCs from blood, obtained around seven weeks after vaccination. V usage is TRBV7-6 and J usage is TRBJ2-1; maybe TRBD2 (6 bases). The CDR3 DNA sequence: TGTGCCAGCAGCTTTAGGTTAGCGGTAAACAATGAGCAGTTCTTC. Protein product: CASSFRLAVNNEQFF.